The 23 T cell receptor beta chains below all came from one sample that was sequenced in a study of long-term antiretroviral therapy in people with HIV. Sequencing relied on immunoSEQ assay v3.0, run at survey level. Data came from immunoSEQ multiplex PCR; TCRdb stores just in-frame clones and leaves some out. The sample carries 20,000 to 25,000 clones, roughly four fifths recorded once. Sample: unsorted PBMCs, taken 0.2 years after starting antiretroviral therapy. These receptors all stem from a woman in her 30s with HIV.

This clone has only a few counts. This chain joins TRBV18 and TRBJ2-3; no reliable D call. The CDR3 totals 16 residues. Trimming pared 1 base from V and 4 bases from J, leaving 15 bases between. The germline V gene has CDR1 KGHSH and CDR2 LQKENI. The CDR3 reads CASSPLSGSESDTQYF. The DNA for the CDR3 is TGTGCCAGCTCACCACTATCCGGGTCTGAGTCAGATACGCAGTATTTT.

This clone was found once. The chain couples TRBV18 to TRBJ2-1; 7 nucleotides agree with TRBD2. Germline loops: CDR1 KGHSH, CDR2 LQKENI. After removal of 3 bases from V and 6 bases from J, the junction contained 5 bases not matched to a gene. This CDR3 contains 14 residues. CDR3 region: CASSPQTSRNEQFF. The CDR3 nucleotides read TGTGCCAGCTCACCTCAGACTAGCCGCAATGAGCAGTTCTTC.

V gene TRBV29-1 combines with J gene TRBJ1-2; D is ambiguous. V lost 6 bases, J lost 2 bases, and 22 bases lay in between. CDR3 length: 16 residues. Germline CDR1 reads SQVTM; CDR2 reads ANQGSEA. The CDR3 spells CSVLRSGHLGNYGYTF. CDR3 DNA sequence: TGCAGCGTCCTAAGGTCGGGTCATTTGGGGAACTATGGCTACACCTTC.

V usage is TRBV18 and J usage is TRBJ1-2, with 7 positions matching TRBD1. J was trimmed by 6 bases and V by 6 bases; bases with no gene match: 13. The CDR3 is made up of 15 amino acids. In germline, CDR1 is KGHSH, CDR2 LQKENI. The CDR3 bases are TGTGCCAGCTCCCCTCGTACAGGGGAGGCAGATGGCTACACCTTC. This encodes CASSPRTGEADGYTF. The full variable domain, with the rest looked up from reference TRBV18 and TRBJ1-2, is NAGVMQNPRHLVRRRGQEARLRCSPMKGHSHVYWYRQLPEEGLKFMVYLQKENIIDESGMPKERFSAEFPKEGPSILRIQQVVRGDSAAYFCASSPRTGEADGYTFGSGTRLTVV.

The rearrangement joins TRBV6-5 to TRBJ1-1; no clear D gene. This CDR3 has 11 residues. CDR1 and CDR2 (germline): MNHEY, SVGAGI. V lost 10 bases and J lost 1, with 7 bases in between. The CDR3 DNA is TGTGCCATCGGACGGAACACTGAAGCTTTCTTT. It specifies CAIGRNTEAFF.

J is TRBJ1-2 and V is TRBV18, with 7 bases lining up with TRBD1. Per the germline V gene, CDR1 is KGHSH and CDR2 is LQKENI. The CDR3 spans 17 residues. J was trimmed by 0 bases and V by 1 base; bases with no gene match: 8. The CDR3 DNA sequence: TGTGCCAGCTCACCACACCGGGACAGACCGTCTAACTATGGCTACACCTTC. Translated, it gives CASSPHRDRPSNYGYTF.

This sequence joins TRBV10-2 and TRBJ2-7; TRBD1 matches 9 bases. The CDR3 extends over 13 amino acids. Germline V gives CDR1 WSHSY, CDR2 SAAADI. V shed 2 bases, J shed 6 bases, and the junction held 2 bases outside the gene matches. The CDR3 sequence is CASSEPTGGEQYF. The DNA for the CDR3 is TGCGCCAGCAGTGAGCCGACAGGGGGCGAGCAGTACTTC.

The rearrangement joins TRBV9 to TRBJ2-1, with a possible D match to TRBD2 (7 bases). Trimming left V 0 bases short and J 9 bases short, with 16 bases between. The CDR3 length is 15 residues. Germline CDR1 SGDLS, CDR2 YYNGEE. This chain's CDR3 is CASSVEGGVVGEQFF. The CDR3 DNA reads TGTGCCAGCAGCGTAGAAGGGGGGGTGGTAGGTGAGCAGTTCTTC.

V is TRBV6-5 and J is TRBJ1-1; 7 nucleotides match TRBD1. Germline CDR1 and CDR2: MNHEY and SVGAGI. The V gene end was trimmed by 5 bases and the J gene end by 6 bases; junction bases not matched to a gene: 9. The CDR3 sequence is 14 residues long. CDR3 sequence: CASSNFQGGPEAFF. In DNA form, the CDR3 reads TGTGCCAGCAGTAATTTTCAGGGGGGCCCTGAAGCTTTCTTT.

The chain joins TRBV30 to TRBJ2-7; D perhaps matches TRBD1 (6 bases). The germline CDR1 and CDR2 sequences are GTSNPN and SVGIG (reference sequence). The CDR3 contains 13 residues. Trimming removed 0 bases from V and 3 bases from J, with 9 bases in between. The CDR3 DNA reads as TGTGCCTGGAGTGTAGGGGGAATCTACGAGCAGTACTTC. Residues: CAWSVGGIYEQYF. The full variable domain, rest sourced from reference TRBV30 and TRBJ2-7, is SQTIHQWPATLVQPVGSPLSLECTVEGTSNPNLYWYRQAAGRGLQLLFYSVGIGQISSEVPQNLSASRPQDRQFILSSKKLLLSDSGFYLCAWSVGGIYEQYFGPGTRLTVT.

The chain joins TRBV9 to TRBJ2-7; D gene uncertain. The CDR3 covers 14 residues. V lost 0 bases and J lost 4, with 11 bases in between. CDR1 is SGDLS, CDR2 YYNGEE, per germline. The CDR3 DNA sequence: TGTGCCAGCAGCGTAGATCAGTATTCGTACGAGCAGTACTTC. Translated: CASSVDQYSYEQYF.

This clone is a singleton in its sample. The V gene is TRBV10-3, the J gene TRBJ1-2; 7 nucleotides align to TRBD1. The junction had 11 bases not matched to a gene; V was cut back by 6 bases and J by 7 bases. Germline assignment: CDR1 ENHRY and CDR2 SYGVKD. CDR3 size: 14 residues. CDR3 nucleotides: TGTGCCATCAGGCCGCCTGACAGGGTGGCTGGCTACACCTTC. It is translated as CAIRPPDRVAGYTF.

The chain has TRBV18 and TRBJ2-7, with D perhaps given as TRBD1 or TRBD2 (5 bases each). The CDR3 loop spans 15 amino acids. V lost 4 bases, J lost 2 bases, and 15 bases lay in between. Germline CDR1 is KGHSH and CDR2 is LQKENI. The CDR3 region is CASSQSTGLPYEQYV. Written as DNA, the CDR3 is TGTGCCAGCTCACAGTCCACAGGACTGCCCTACGAGCAGTACGTC.

The chain carries TRBV29-1 and TRBJ1-1; D gene unclear. Germline lookup yields CDR1 SQVTM and CDR2 ANQGSEA. This CDR3 spans 15 amino acids. V was clipped by 3 bases and J by 1 base, with 15 bases between them. The CDR3 bases are TGCAGCGTTGATCCTACAGCCCTTCCGAACACTGAAGCTTTCTTT. This sequence encodes CSVDPTALPNTEAFF.

This chain uses TRBV2 with TRBJ2-7, with D perhaps matching TRBD2 (6 bases). Trimming shortened V by 1 base and J by 6 bases, and 16 bases separated the two germline ends. Germline CDR1 reads SNHLY; CDR2 reads FYNNEI. CDR3 length equals 15 residues. CDR3 sequence reads: CASSEERTGVREQYF. CDR3 DNA: TGTGCCAGCAGTGAAGAGAGGACGGGGGTACGCGAGCAGTACTTC. The full variable domain, with the rest looked up from reference TRBV2 and TRBJ2-7, is EPEVTQTPSHQVTQMGQEVILRCVPISNHLYFYWYRQILGQKVEFLVSFYNNEISEKSEIFDDQFSVERPDGSNFTLKIRSTKLEDSAMYFCASSEERTGVREQYFGPGTRLTVT.

V gene TRBV2 combines with J gene TRBJ1-1; D is possibly TRBD1 (5 bases). Trimming stripped 7 bases from V and 4 bases from J, with 22 bases between. Germline assignment: CDR1 SNHLY and CDR2 FYNNEI. The CDR3 length is 16 residues. The CDR3 loop is CASNPRGLPGGTEAFF. The DNA for the CDR3 is TGTGCCAGCAACCCGAGGGGACTCCCGGGGGGCACTGAAGCTTTCTTT.

The chain is built from TRBV2 and TRBJ2-5; 9 bases are a match to TRBD1. After removal of 6 bases from V and 4 bases from J, the junction contained 6 bases not matched to a gene. CDR3 length: 14 residues. Germline V lookup: CDR1 SNHLY, CDR2 FYNNEI. For the CDR3, the DNA is TGTGCCAGCAGGGCGACAGGGGGTTCAGAGACCCAGTACTTC. It yields the protein CASRATGGSETQYF.

The J gene is TRBJ1-2, the V gene TRBV5-4; D possibly corresponds to TRBD1 (6 bases). The germline V gene encodes CDR1 SGHNT and CDR2 YYREEE (reference sequence). V lost 4 bases to trimming and J lost 8 bases, with 24 bases between them. The CDR3 sequence is 16 residues long. DNA for the CDR3: TGTGCCAGCAGCGACGAGATATGGACAGCCGACAGGGGCTACACCTTC. Translation gives CASSDEIWTADRGYTF.

The chain links TRBV27 to TRBJ2-7, with D possibly matching TRBD2 (5 bases). CDR1 and CDR2 from the germline V gene are MNHEY and SMNVEV (reference sequence). With 2 bases removed from V and 5 bases from J, the gap between germline ends came to 10 bases. The CDR3 spans 13 residues. The CDR3: CASSLEGPDEQYF. The CDR3 DNA follows: TGTGCCAGCAGTTTAGAGGGTCCGGACGAGCAGTACTTC.

This clone has just one count. The rearrangement uses TRBV9 and TRBJ1-1; D possibly corresponds to TRBD1 (6 bases). The V gene lost 0 bases and the J gene lost 3 bases, with 15 bases spanning the gap. Looked up from germline, CDR1 is SGDLS and CDR2 is YYNGEE. CDR3 length: 16 residues. The CDR3 is CASSVALQGGDTEAFF. DNA for the CDR3: TGTGCCAGCAGCGTAGCATTACAGGGAGGGGACACTGAAGCTTTCTTT.

The chain joins TRBV25-1 to TRBJ1-1, with D maybe TRBD1 (5 bases). Per germline, CDR1 MGHDK and CDR2 SYGVNS. This CDR3 contains 12 residues. V lost 9 bases and J 8 bases, leaving 16 bases between the germline ends. CDR3 nucleotide sequence: TGTGCCAGTCGTTTGGGGGGACTCGAAGCTTTCTTT. Protein product: CASRLGGLEAFF. The whole variable domain, filled in from reference TRBV25-1 and TRBJ1-1, reads EADIYQTPRYLVIGTGKKITLECSQTMGHDKMYWYQQDPGMELHLIHYSYGVNSTEKGDLSSESTVSRIRTEHFPLTLESARPSHTSQYLCASRLGGLEAFFGQGTRLTVV.

The table lists this clone with a few counts. J is TRBJ1-1 and V is TRBV4-2; D is unresolved. Per the germline V gene, CDR1 is LGHNA and CDR2 is YNFKEQ. V lost 0 bases to trimming and J lost 0 bases, with 11 bases between them. This CDR3 spans 16 amino acids. The CDR3 DNA is TGTGCCAGCAGCCAAGAAACGGCCGGACTGAACACTGAAGCTTTCTTT. It encodes CASSQETAGLNTEAFF.

The gene calls are TRBV7-3 and TRBJ2-2; 7 nucleotides line up with TRBD2. This CDR3 has 14 amino acids. V lost 5 bases, J lost 10 bases, and 10 bases stayed unmatched. Germline values: CDR1 SGHTA, CDR2 FQGTGA. The CDR3 loop is CASSPSGGHVELFF. The DNA for the CDR3 is TGTGCCAGCAGCCCCTCGGGGGGTCACGTGGAGCTGTTTTTT.